The 4 T cell receptor beta chains given below trace back to one sample, sequenced in a study of identifying expanded T cells in peripheral blood. Assay: immunoSEQ multiplex PCR; the TCRdb copy retains only in-frame clones and omits some. The data hold about 78,000 clones, with 88% observed a single time. Sequencing input: blood. The receptors shown here come from a person aged 18 to 70 in good health.

The chain uses TRBV9 and TRBJ1-2; D is uncertain. The CDR3 runs 13 residues. The germline V and J ends were trimmed by 3 bases and 1 base, with 7 bases remaining between them. Germline lookup yields CDR1 SGDLS and CDR2 YYNGEE. The CDR3: CASSALLNYGYTF. Written as DNA, the CDR3 is TGTGCCAGCAGCGCCTTACTTAACTATGGCTACACCTTC.

The chain has TRBV21-1 and TRBJ1-2. TRBV21-1 is classified as a pseudogene. This CDR3 has 10 residues. Here the CDR3 DNA reads TGTGCCAGGGGTGGGTATGGCTACACCTTC. Amino acid sequence: CARGGYGYTF.

V usage is TRBV7-2 and J usage is TRBJ2-7, with 8 bases identical to TRBD2. V shed 4 bases and J 1 base; nucleotides not matched to a gene: 6. The CDR3 totals 15 residues. The germline CDR1 and CDR2 sequences are SGHTA and FQGNSA. For the CDR3, the DNA is TGTGCCAGCAGCTACCAAAGCGGGGGTTCCTACGAGCAGTACTTC. The encoded protein is CASSYQSGGSYEQYF.

The chain couples TRBV6-5 to TRBJ1-6; the match to TRBD1 covers 9 bases. V trimming: 5 bases; J trimming: 10 bases; junction bases outside the gene matches: 9. Germline values: CDR1 MNHEY, CDR2 SVGAGI. The CDR3 extends over 15 amino acids. CDR3 residues: CASSPTGTGWSPLHF. The CDR3, as DNA: TGTGCCAGCAGTCCAACCGGGACAGGGTGGTCACCCCTCCACTTT.